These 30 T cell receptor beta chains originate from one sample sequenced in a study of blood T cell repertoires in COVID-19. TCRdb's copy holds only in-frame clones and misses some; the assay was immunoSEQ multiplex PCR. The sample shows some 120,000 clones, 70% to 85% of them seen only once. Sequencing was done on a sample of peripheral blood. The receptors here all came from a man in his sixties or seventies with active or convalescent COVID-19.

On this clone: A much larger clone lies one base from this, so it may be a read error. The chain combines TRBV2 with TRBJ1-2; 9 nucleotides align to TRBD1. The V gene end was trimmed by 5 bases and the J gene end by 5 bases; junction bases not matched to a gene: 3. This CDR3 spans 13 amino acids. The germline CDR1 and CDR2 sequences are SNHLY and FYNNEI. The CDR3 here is CASSRTGEYGYTF. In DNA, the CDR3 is TGTGCCAGCAGTCGGACAGGGGAATATGGCTACACCTTC.

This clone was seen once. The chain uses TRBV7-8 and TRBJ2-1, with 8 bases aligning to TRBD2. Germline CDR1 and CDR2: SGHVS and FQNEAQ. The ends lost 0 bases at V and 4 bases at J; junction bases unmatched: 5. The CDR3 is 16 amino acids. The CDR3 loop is CASSLATSSGYNEQFF. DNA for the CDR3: TGTGCCAGCAGCTTAGCAACCTCTAGCGGGTACAATGAGCAGTTCTTC.

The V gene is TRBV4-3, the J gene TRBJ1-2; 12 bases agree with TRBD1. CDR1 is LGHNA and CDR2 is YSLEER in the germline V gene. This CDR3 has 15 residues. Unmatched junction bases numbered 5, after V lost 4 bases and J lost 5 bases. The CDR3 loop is CASSPAGQGAYGYTF. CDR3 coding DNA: TGCGCCAGCAGCCCCGCGGGACAGGGGGCGTATGGCTACACCTTC.

The CDR3 sequence: CASSASPTGYEQFF. The CDR3 nucleotides read TGTGCCAGTAGTGCCTCCCCGACAGGGTATGAGCAGTTCTTC. V usage is TRBV19 and J usage is TRBJ2-1; 7 bases are shared with TRBD1. This CDR3 comprises 14 residues. CDR1 and CDR2 (germline): LNHDA, SQIVND (reference sequence). V was pared by 5 bases and J by 8 bases, with 9 bases of the junction left unmatched.

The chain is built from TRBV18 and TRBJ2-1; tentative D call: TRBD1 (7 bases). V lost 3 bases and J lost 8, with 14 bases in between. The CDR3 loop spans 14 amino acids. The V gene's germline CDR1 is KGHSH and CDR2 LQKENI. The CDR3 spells CASSPTRGVDEQFF. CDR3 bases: TGTGCCAGCTCACCTACCAGGGGGGTCGATGAGCAGTTCTTC.

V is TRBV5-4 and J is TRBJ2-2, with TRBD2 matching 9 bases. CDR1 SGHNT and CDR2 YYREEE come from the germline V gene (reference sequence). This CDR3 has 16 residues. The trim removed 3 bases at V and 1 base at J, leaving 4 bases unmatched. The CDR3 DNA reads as TGTGCCAGCAGCTCGGGGACTAGCAAGAACACCGGGGAGCTGTTTTTT. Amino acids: CASSSGTSKNTGELFF.

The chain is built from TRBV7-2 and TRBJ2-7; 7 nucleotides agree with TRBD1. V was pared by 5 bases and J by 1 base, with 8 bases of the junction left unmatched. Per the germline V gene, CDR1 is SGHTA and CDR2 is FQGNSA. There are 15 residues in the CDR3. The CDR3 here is CASSPPTGLSYEQYF. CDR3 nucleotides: TGTGCCAGCAGCCCTCCGACAGGGTTATCCTACGAGCAGTACTTC.

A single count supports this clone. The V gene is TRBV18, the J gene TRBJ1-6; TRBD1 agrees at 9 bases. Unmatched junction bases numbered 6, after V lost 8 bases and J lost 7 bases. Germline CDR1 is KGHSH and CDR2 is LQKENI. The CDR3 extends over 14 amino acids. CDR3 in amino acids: CASRQGDGNSPLHF. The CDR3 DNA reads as TGTGCCAGCCGACAGGGGGATGGGAATTCACCCCTCCACTTT.

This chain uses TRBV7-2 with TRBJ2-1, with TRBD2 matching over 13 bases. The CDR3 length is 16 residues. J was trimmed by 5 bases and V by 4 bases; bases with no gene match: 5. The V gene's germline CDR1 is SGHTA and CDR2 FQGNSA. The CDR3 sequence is CASSYKTSGRHNEQFF. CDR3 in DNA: TGTGCCAGCAGCTACAAGACTAGCGGGAGGCACAATGAGCAGTTCTTC.

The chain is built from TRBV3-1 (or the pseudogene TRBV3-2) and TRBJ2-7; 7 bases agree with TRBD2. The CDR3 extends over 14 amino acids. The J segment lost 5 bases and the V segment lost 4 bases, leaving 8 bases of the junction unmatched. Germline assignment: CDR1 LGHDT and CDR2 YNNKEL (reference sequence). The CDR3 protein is CASSPPGRRDEQYF. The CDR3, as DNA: TGTGCCAGCAGCCCCCCCGGGAGGAGAGACGAGCAGTACTTC.

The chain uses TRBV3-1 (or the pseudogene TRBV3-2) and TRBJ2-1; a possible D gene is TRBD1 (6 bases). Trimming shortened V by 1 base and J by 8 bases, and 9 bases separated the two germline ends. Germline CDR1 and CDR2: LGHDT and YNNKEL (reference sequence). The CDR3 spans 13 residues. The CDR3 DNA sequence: TGTGCCAGCAGCCAAGCCAACAGGGATGAGCAGTTCTTC. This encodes CASSQANRDEQFF.

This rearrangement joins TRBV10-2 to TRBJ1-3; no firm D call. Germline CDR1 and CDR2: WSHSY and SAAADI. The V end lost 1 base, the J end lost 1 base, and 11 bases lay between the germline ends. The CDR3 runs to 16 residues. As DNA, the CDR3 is TGCGCCAGCAGTGAGTTTGTGGCCCAGTCTGGAAACACCATATATTTT. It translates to CASSEFVAQSGNTIYF.

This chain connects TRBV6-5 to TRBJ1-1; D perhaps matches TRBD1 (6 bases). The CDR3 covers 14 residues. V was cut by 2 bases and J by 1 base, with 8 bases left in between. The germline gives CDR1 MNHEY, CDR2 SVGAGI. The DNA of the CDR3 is TGTGCCAGCAGTTACCACAGGGAGAACACTGAAGCTTTCTTT. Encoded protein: CASSYHRENTEAFF.

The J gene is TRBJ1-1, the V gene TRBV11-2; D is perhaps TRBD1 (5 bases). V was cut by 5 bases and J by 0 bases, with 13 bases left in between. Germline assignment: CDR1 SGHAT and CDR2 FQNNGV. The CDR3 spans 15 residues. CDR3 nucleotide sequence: TGTGCCAGCAGCCACAACAGGAGACTGAACACTGAAGCTTTCTTT. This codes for CASSHNRRLNTEAFF.

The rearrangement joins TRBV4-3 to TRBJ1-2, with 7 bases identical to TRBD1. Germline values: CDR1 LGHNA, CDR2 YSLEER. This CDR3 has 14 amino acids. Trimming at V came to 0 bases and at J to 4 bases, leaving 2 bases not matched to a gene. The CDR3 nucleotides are TGCGCCAGCAGCCAAGAAGGGGGCGGCTATGGCTACACCTTC. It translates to CASSQEGGGYGYTF.

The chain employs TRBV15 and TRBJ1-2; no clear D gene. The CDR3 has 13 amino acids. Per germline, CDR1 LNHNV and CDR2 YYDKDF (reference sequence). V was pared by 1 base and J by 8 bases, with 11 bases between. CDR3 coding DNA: TGTGCCACCAGCAGAGGCGGGGATGTAGGCTACACCTTC. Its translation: CATSRGGDVGYTF.

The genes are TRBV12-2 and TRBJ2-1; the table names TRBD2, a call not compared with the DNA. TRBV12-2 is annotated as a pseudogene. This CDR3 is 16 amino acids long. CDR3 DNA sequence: TGTGCAAGTCGCCATCCGGGACTAGCGGAGTGGGATGAGCAGTTCTTC. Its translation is CASRHPGLAEWDEQFF.

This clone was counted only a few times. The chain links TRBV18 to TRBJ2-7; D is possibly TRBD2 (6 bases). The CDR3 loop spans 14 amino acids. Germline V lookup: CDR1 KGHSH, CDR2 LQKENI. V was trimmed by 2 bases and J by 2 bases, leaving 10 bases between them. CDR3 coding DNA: TGTGCCAGCTCACCAGGGACTGGAACCTACGAGCAGTACTTC. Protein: CASSPGTGTYEQYF.

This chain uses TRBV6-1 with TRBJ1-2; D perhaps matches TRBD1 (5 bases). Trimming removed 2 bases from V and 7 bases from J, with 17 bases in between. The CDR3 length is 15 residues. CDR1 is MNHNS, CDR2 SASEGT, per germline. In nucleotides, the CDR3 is TGTGCCAGCAGTGAAATCTCAGGGAGGAGCGGTGGCTACACCTTC. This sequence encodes CASSEISGRSGGYTF.

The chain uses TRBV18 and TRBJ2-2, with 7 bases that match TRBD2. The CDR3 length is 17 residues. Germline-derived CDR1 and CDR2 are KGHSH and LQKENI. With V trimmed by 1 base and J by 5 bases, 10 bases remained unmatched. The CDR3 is CASSPRGGGLRTGELFF. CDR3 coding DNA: TGTGCCAGCTCACCACGCGGGGGAGGGCTGAGGACCGGGGAGCTGTTTTTT.

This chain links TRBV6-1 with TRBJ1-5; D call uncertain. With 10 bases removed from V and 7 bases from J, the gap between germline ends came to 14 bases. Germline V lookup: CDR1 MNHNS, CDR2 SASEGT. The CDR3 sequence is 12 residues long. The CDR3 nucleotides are TGTGCCACCCGATACGGCGGGCAGCCCCAGCATTTT. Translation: CATRYGGQPQHF.

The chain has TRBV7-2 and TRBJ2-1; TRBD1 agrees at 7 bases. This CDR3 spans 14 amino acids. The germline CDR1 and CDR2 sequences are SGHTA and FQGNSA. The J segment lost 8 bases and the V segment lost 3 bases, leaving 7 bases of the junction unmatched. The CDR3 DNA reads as TGTGCCAGCAGCTTTAAAGGGGGCATGTATGAGCAGTTCTTC. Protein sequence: CASSFKGGMYEQFF.

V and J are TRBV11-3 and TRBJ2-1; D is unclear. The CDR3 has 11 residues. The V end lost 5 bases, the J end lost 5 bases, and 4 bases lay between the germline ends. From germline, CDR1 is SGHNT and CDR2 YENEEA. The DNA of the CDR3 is TGTGCCAGCAGCCTTAACAATGAGCAGTTCTTC. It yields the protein CASSLNNEQFF.

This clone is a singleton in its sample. The CDR3 DNA reads TGTGCCAGCAGCTTGGACCCCTCACCAGACTATGGCTACACCTTC. Residues: CASSLDPSPDYGYTF. The chain uses TRBV5-5 and TRBJ1-2, with D uncertain. The CDR3 is made up of 15 amino acids. Germline V lookup: CDR1 SGHKS, CDR2 YYEKEE (reference sequence). V was shortened by 0 bases and J by 3 bases, with 12 bases between the two germline ends.

The DNA of the CDR3 is TGTGCCAGCAGTGGACATACTAATCAGCCCCAGCATTTT. This gives the protein CASSGHTNQPQHF. This chain joins TRBV12-3 or TRBV12-4 and TRBJ1-5; weak D call: TRBD1 (5 bases). V was trimmed by 5 bases and J by 4 bases, leaving 9 bases between them. The length of the CDR3 is 13 residues.

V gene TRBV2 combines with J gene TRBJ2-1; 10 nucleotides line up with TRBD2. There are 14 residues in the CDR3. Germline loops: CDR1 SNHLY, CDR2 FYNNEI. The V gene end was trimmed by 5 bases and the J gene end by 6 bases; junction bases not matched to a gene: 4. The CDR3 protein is CASSSGGGPNEQFF. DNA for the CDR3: TGTGCCAGCAGTAGCGGGGGGGGCCCCAATGAGCAGTTCTTC. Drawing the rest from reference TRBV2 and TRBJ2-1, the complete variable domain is EPEVTQTPSHQVTQMGQEVILRCVPISNHLYFYWYRQILGQKVEFLVSFYNNEISEKSEIFDDQFSVERPDGSNFTLKIRSTKLEDSAMYFCASSSGGGPNEQFFGPGTRLTVL.

The CDR3 spells CASSYGQGAVTGELFF. For the CDR3, the DNA is TGTGCCAGCAGCTACGGACAGGGGGCAGTCACCGGGGAGCTGTTTTTT. This rearrangement joins TRBV14 to TRBJ2-2; 11 positions agree with TRBD1. In germline, CDR1 is SGHDN, CDR2 FVKESK. The V gene end was trimmed by 5 bases and the J gene end by 4 bases; junction bases not matched to a gene: 6. There are 16 residues in the CDR3. Full variable domain (missing parts from reference TRBV14 and TRBJ2-2): EAGVTQFPSHSVIEKGQTVTLRCDPISGHDNLYWYRRVMGKEIKFLLHFVKESKQDESGMPNNRFLAERTGGTYSTLKVQPAELEDSGVYFCASSYGQGAVTGELFFGEGSRLTVL.

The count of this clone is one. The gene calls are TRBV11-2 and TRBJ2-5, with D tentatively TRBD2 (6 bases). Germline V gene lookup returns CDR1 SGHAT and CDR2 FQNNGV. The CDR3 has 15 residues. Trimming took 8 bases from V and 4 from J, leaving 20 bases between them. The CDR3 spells CASQQTGTPIETQYF. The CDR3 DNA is TGTGCCAGCCAGCAAACCGGGACTCCTATAGAGACCCAGTACTTC.

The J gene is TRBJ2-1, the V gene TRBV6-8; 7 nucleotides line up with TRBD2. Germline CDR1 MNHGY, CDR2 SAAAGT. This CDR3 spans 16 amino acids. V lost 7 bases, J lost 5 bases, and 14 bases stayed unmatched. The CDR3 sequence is CASTLLRSSGHNEQFF. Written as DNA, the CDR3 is TGTGCCAGCACCCTCCTGCGGTCTAGCGGCCACAATGAGCAGTTCTTC.

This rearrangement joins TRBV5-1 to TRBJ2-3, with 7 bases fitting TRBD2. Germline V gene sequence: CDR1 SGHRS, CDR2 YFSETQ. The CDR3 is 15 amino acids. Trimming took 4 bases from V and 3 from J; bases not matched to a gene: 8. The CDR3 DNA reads TGCGCCAGCAGCCTTGGAATGGGGGGGACAGATACGCAGTATTTT. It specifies CASSLGMGGTDTQYF.